The following is a TCR beta chain sequence with its context. Profiled with immunoSEQ multiplex PCR; TCRdb holds only in-frame clones, not every one. The table lists around 140,000 clones, roughly 91% of them singletons. The sample comes from a study of control samples from healthy donors and cancer patients. Losses at the gene ends were 7 bases for V and 6 bases for J; bases not matched to a gene: 8. The CDR3 has 13 amino acids. From germline, CDR1 is WSHSY and CDR2 SAAADI. The sequenced sample was PBMCs. This TCR was recovered from a man between 50 and 59 years old with head and neck cancer. This chain uses TRBV10-2 with TRBJ1-1; 7 nucleotides match TRBD1. The CDR3 here is CASKISGTAEAFF. DNA for the CDR3: TGCGCCAGCAAAATATCGGGGACAGCTGAAGCTTTCTTT.